The clone carrying this T cell receptor (beta chain) was seen only once. The data were taken from a study of blood T cell repertoires in COVID-19. TCRdb keeps only in-frame clones here, not all; method: immunoSEQ multiplex PCR. The data contain 100,000 or so clones, around 80% of them singletons. The CDR3 consists of 17 residues. In germline, CDR1 is LGHDT, CDR2 YNNKEL (reference sequence). The ends were cut back, 3 bases at V and 9 bases at J, with 21 bases in the middle. This chain uses TRBV3-1 (or the pseudogene TRBV3-2) with TRBJ1-6; D perhaps matches TRBD1 (6 bases). Sample: peripheral blood. The TCR originated in a man in his fifties or sixties with active or convalescent COVID-19. CDR3 DNA sequence: TGTGCCAGCAGCCAGTCCACTGGGCGGGGGCGCGGTTCACCCCTCCACTTT. It yields the protein CASSQSTGRGRGSPLHF.